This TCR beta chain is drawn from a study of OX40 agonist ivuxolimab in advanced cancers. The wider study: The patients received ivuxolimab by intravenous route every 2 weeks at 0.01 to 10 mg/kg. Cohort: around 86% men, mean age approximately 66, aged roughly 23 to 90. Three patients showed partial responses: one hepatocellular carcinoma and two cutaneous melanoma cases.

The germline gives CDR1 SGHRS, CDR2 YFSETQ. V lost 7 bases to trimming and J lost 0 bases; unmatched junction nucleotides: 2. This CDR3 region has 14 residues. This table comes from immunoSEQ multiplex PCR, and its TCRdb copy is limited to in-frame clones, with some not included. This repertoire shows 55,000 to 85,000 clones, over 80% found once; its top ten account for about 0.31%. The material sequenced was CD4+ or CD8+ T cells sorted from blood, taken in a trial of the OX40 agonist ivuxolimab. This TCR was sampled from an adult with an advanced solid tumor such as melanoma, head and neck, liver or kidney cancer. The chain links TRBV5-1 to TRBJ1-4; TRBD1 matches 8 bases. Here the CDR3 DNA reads TGCGCCAGCGGACAGGGCGCAACTAATGAAAAACTGTTTTTT. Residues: CASGQGATNEKLFF.